The 7 T cell receptor beta chains presented below share a single source sample, sequenced in a study of a mutant IDH1 vaccine in newly diagnosed glioma. Antigen specificity for these receptors is unknown. The method was immunoSEQ multiplex PCR; TCRdb's version includes in-frame clones alone and lacks a portion of them. Of roughly 50,000 clones detected, less than 85% appear once; the ten largest clones hold around 4.7%. Time point given: week 47, end of study. Alongside topical imiquimod, each dose of vaccine comprised 300 ug of mutant IDH1 20-mer peptide. Source: PBMCs, taken from a glioma patient whose treatment included an IDH1 peptide vaccine. These receptors all come from a woman aged 40 to 55 with glioma. Some clones in this sample may be carry-over from other donors' samples.

This chain links TRBV2 with TRBJ2-5; TRBD2 matches 8 bases. This CDR3 region has 16 residues. CDR1 and CDR2 from the germline V gene are SNHLY and FYNNEI. Trimming removed 4 bases from V and 5 bases from J; junction bases left unmatched: 12. CDR3 nucleotide sequence: TGTGCCAGCAGTGGCTTACAGGGCCCGGGAGGGGAGACCCAGTACTTC. Translated: CASSGLQGPGGETQYF.

J is TRBJ1-1 and V is TRBV27; TRBD1 agrees at 8 bases. Looked up from germline, CDR1 is MNHEY and CDR2 is SMNVEV (reference sequence). The length of the CDR3 is 16 residues. Trimming at V came to 4 bases and at J to 1 base, leaving 8 bases not matched to a gene. Here the CDR3 reads CASSWGPGQGNTEAFF. In DNA form, the CDR3 reads TGTGCCAGCAGTTGGGGACCTGGACAGGGGAACACTGAAGCTTTCTTT.

The chain recombines TRBV5-6 with TRBJ1-2; 7 bases align to TRBD1. Germline V gene sequence: CDR1 SGHDT, CDR2 YYEEEE. The CDR3 is 16 amino acids. V trimming: 0 bases; J trimming: 5 bases; junction bases outside the gene matches: 10. CDR3 in DNA: TGTGCCAGCAGCTTGGATCGAACAGGGGCCCTATATGGCTACACCTTC. Translated: CASSLDRTGALYGYTF. Together with reference TRBV5-6 and TRBJ1-2, the CDR3 gives the full variable domain: DAGVTQSPTHLIKTRGQQVTLRCSPKSGHDTVSWYQQALGQGPQFIFQYYEEEERQRGNFPDRFSGHQFPNYSSELNVNALLLGDSALYLCASSLDRTGALYGYTFGSGTRLTVV.

The J gene is TRBJ2-7, the V gene TRBV11-2; the D is unclear. The CDR3 is made up of 13 amino acids. The V end was cut by 4 bases, the J end by 4 bases, with 11 bases between. The germline gives CDR1 SGHAT, CDR2 FQNNGV. The CDR3 here is CASSSGRSYEQYF. The CDR3 nucleotides are TGTGCCAGCAGCTCCGGACGAAGTTACGAGCAGTACTTC.

The rearrangement uses TRBV21-1 and TRBJ2-3; the DNA was not compared with TRBD2, the D call given in the table. TRBV21-1 is listed as a pseudogene. The CDR3 loop spans 19 amino acids. The CDR3 coding sequence is TGTGCCAGCAGCCGCCGGAGAGCAGTAGTAAACCTTGGGTCGTATACGCAGTATTTT. It is translated as CASSRRRAVVNLGSYTQYF.

This rearrangement joins TRBV27 to TRBJ2-5; a possible D gene is TRBD2 (7 bases). V was shortened by 2 bases and J by 6 bases, with 13 bases between the two germline ends. Germline values: CDR1 MNHEY, CDR2 SMNVEV (reference sequence). The CDR3 runs 14 residues. CDR3 sequence: CASSLGGGLKTQYF. In nucleotides, the CDR3 is TGTGCCAGCAGTTTAGGGGGGGGCCTAAAGACCCAGTACTTC.

This sequence joins TRBV19 and TRBJ2-5; 7 nucleotides agree with TRBD2. J lost 4 bases, V lost 3 bases, and 5 bases had no gene match. Germline V gene lookup returns CDR1 LNHDA and CDR2 SQIVND (reference sequence). This CDR3 has 14 amino acids. The CDR3 DNA follows: TGTGCCAGTAGTATTGGCGGGGGAAGAGAGACCCAGTACTTC. Translation gives CASSIGGGRETQYF.